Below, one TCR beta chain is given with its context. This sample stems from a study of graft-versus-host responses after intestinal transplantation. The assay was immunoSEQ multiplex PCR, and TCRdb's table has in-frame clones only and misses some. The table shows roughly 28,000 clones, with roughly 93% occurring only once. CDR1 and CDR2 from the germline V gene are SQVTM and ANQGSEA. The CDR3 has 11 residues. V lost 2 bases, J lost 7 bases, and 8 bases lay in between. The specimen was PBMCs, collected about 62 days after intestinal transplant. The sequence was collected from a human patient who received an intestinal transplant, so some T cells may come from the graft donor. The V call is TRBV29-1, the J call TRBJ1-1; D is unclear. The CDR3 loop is CSVEPGGEAFF. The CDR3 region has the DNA TGCAGCGTTGAACCGGGTGGTGAAGCTTTCTTT. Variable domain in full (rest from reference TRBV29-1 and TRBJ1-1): SAVISQKPSRDICQRGTSLTIQCQVDSQVTMMFWYRQQPGQSLTLIATANQGSEATYESGFVIDKFPISRPNLTFSTLTVSNMSPEDSSIYLCSVEPGGEAFFGQGTRLTVV.